The table lists the clone carrying this T cell receptor (beta chain) with a count of one. Trimming left V 5 bases short and J 4 bases short, with 12 bases between. This CDR3 spans 14 amino acids. CDR1 and CDR2 from the germline V gene are LNHDA and SQIVND (reference sequence). The data were obtained in a study of blood T cell repertoires in COVID-19. On the study more broadly: Acute and convalescent COVID-19 samples came from the United States, Italy and Spain. In each case, the material was cDNA or gDNA derived from T cells, B-cell-depleted T cells, or PBMCs.

Those enrolled in Seattle joined during active infection and were followed longitudinally afterward. Per the original data handling: Counts of nucleated cells, estimated from reference gene primer amplification, were obtained. Here immunoSEQ multiplex PCR was the method, and the copy in TCRdb shows in-frame clones only, minus some. V, J and clone size are taken as reported in that table, and D and trimming were inferred from the DNA itself. Among some 85,000 clones, more than 65% were seen once, and the ten largest hold 6.3%. This clonotype originated in a man between 65 and 79 years old with COVID-19, enrolled during active disease. Source material: peripheral blood. The chain links TRBV19 to TRBJ1-3; D unresolved. The CDR3 protein is CASSRPGGGNTIYF. The CDR3 DNA sequence: TGTGCCAGTAGTCGACCGGGAGGGGGAAACACCATATATTTT.